These T cell receptor beta chains were read from a single sample in a study of OX40 agonist ivuxolimab in advanced cancers. The protocol was immunoSEQ multiplex PCR, while the TCRdb copy is restricted to in-frame clones and leaves out a portion. The sample has tens of thousands of clones; about 86% are singletons. The sequencing used CD4+ or CD8+ T cells sorted from blood, collected in a trial of the OX40 agonist ivuxolimab. These receptors came from an adult with an advanced solid tumor such as melanoma, head and neck, liver or kidney cancer. CDR3s include the opening cysteine and the closing phenylalanine or tryptophan. A D gene is named only where the DNA matches it firmly. Some rows mark clone size as missing; the rest say once, few, many or name a class of expanded clone.

V gene	clone size	J gene	D gene	CDR3 length	CDR3 protein	CDR3 DNA
TRBV28	NA	TRBJ2-7	TRBD1	14	CASSRRTGTYEQYF	TGTGCCAGCAGTCGCCGGACAGGGACCTACGAGCAGTACTTC
TRBV7-3	NA	TRBJ2-5	NA	15	CASSRTGAHQETQYF	TGTGCCAGCAGCCGAACGGGGGCCCACCAAGAGACCCAGTACTTC
TRBV6-1	NA	TRBJ1-2	NA	15	CASSATAGGGYGYTF	TGTGCCAGCAGTGCAACAGCCGGTGGGGGGTATGGCTACACCTTC
TRBV7-8	NA	TRBJ2-7	TRBD2	19	CASTRLTGTSGAQPYEQYF	TGTGCCAGCACCCGATTAACCGGGACTAGCGGGGCACAACCCTACGAGCAGTACTTC
TRBV7-9	NA	TRBJ2-1	NA	17	CASSSRRSSEPYNEQFF	TGTGCCAGCAGCTCACGTCGCTCTAGCGAGCCCTACAATGAGCAGTTCTTC
TRBV9	NA	TRBJ2-2	NA	15	CASSPLGANTGELFF	TGTGCCAGCAGCCCTCTGGGCGCGAACACCGGGGAGCTGTTTTTT
TRBV28	NA	TRBJ1-5	NA	13	CASSRQTERPQHF	TGTGCCAGCAGCCGGCAGACCGAACGGCCCCAGCATTTT
TRBV7-3	NA	TRBJ2-2	NA	14	CASSLMASTGELFF	TGTGCCAGCAGCTTAATGGCGAGCACCGGGGAGCTGTTTTTT
TRBV4-3	once	TRBJ1-1	TRBD1	16	CASSPGTGAMNTEAFF	TGCGCCAGCAGCCCCGGGACAGGGGCCATGAACACTGAAGCTTTCTTT
TRBV28	NA	TRBJ2-7	TRBD1	14	CASSFRTGGYEQYF	TGTGCCAGCAGTTTCCGGACAGGGGGCTACGAGCAGTACTTC
TRBV7-2	medium-sized	TRBJ2-7	NA	13	CASTVAVSYEQYF	TGTGCCAGTACCGTAGCGGTTTCCTACGAGCAGTACTTC
TRBV4-1	NA	TRBJ2-7	NA	14	CASSQKIHPGEQYF	TGCGCCAGCAGCCAGAAAATACATCCAGGCGAGCAGTACTTC
TRBV29-1	NA	TRBJ2-5	TRBD2	14	CSARPGTSLETQYF	TGCAGCGCCCGTCCCGGGACTAGCTTAGAGACCCAGTACTTC
TRBV5-6	NA	TRBJ2-1	NA	15	CASSLGDRSYNEQFF	TGTGCCAGCAGCTTGGGAGACAGGTCCTACAATGAGCAGTTCTTC
TRBV5-1	NA	TRBJ2-2	NA	14	CASSLGRAPGELFF	TGCGCCAGCAGCTTAGGCAGGGCCCCCGGGGAGCTGTTTTTT
TRBV11-2	NA	TRBJ2-3	NA	13	CASSKLTVDTQYF	TGTGCCAGCAGCAAATTGACCGTAGATACGCAGTATTTT
TRBV6-5	NA	TRBJ1-6	TRBD1	13	CASSYGTESPLHF	TGTGCCAGCAGTTATGGGACAGAATCACCCCTCCACTTT
TRBV11-2	NA	TRBJ2-7	NA	15	CASSFGRDSPSEQYF	TGTGCCAGCAGCTTTGGGCGGGACTCCCCCAGCGAGCAGTACTTC